The subject of this entry is one T cell receptor beta chain. Antigen: not known. This CDR3 is built from 14 residues. The ends were cut back, 0 bases at V and 4 bases at J, with 10 bases in the middle. This record belongs to a study of T cell repertoires in cytomegalovirus infection. Study as a whole: The study used recently identified HLA-C-restricted and well-studied HLA-B-restricted CMV epitopes. The study's findings and limits: Dominating the ex vivo response were TCR beta clonotypes that were CMV-specific and HLA-C-restricted.

MiXCR, applied by TCRdb to the reads, yields one record per CDR3 protein. The sample lists just under 500,000 distinct CDR3 sequences, 30% to 40% occurring once. This receptor was identified in a human donor in good health (CMV status not recorded). Some clones in this sample may be carry-over from other donors' samples. Sequenced here: cultured PBMCs, sampled from culture after CMV antigen stimulation. The chain couples TRBV23-1 to TRBJ2-7; the D gene is possibly TRBD2 (5 bases). TRBV23-1 is an ORF; its function is uncertain. For the CDR3, the DNA is TGCGCCAGCAGTCAATCGATAAGGAGGTACGAGCAGTACGTC. Residues: CASSQSIRRYEQYV.